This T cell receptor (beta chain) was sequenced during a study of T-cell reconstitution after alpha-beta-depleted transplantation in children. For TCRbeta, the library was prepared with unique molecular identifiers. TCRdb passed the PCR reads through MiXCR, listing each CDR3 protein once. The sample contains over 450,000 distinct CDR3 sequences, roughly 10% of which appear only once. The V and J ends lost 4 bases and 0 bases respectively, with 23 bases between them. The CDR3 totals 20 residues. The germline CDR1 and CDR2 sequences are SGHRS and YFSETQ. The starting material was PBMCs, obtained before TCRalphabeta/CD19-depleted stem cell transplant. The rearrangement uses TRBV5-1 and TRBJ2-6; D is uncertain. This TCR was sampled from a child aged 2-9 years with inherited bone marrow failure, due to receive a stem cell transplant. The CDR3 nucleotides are TGCGCCAGCAGCCTACTCACCGAGGCAAGTGAATCCTCTGGGGCCAACGTCCTGACTTTC. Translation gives CASSLLTEASESSGANVLTF. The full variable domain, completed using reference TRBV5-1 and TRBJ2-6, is KAGVTQTPRYLIKTRGQQVTLSCSPISGHRSVSWYQQTPGQGLQFLFEYFSETQRNKGNFPGRFSGRQFSNSRSEMNVSTLELGDSALYLCASSLLTEASESSGANVLTFGAGSRLTVL.